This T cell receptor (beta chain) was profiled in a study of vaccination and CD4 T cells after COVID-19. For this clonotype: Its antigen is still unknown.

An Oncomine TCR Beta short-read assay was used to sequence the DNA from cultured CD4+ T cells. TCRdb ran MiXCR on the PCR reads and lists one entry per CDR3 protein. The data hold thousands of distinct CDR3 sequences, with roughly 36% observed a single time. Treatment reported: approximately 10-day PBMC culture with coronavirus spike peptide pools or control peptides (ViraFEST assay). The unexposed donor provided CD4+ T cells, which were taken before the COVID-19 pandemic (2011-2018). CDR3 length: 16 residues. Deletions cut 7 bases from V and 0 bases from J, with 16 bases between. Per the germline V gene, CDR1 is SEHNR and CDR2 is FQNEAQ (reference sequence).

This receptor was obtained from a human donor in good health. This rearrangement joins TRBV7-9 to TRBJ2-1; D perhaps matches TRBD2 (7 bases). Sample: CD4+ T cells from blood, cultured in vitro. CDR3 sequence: CASTTRGGVSYNEQFF. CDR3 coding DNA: TGTGCCAGCACCACACGCGGGGGCGTCTCCTACAATGAGCAGTTCTTC.